Each of the 30 T cell receptor beta chains below was sequenced from the same sample in a study of a mutant IDH1 vaccine in newly diagnosed glioma. The time point: week 35, safety follow-up. Vaccinated patients received 300 ug of mutant IDH1 20-mer peptide per dose, with topical imiquimod. These receptors' antigens are unknown. Measured with immunoSEQ multiplex PCR; TCRdb has only the in-frame clones, and not every one. The table includes roughly 49,000 clones, approximately 92% detected once. The sequences come from PBMCs, collected from a glioma patient whose treatment included an IDH1 peptide vaccine. Source of these receptors: a man aged 50 to 59 with glioma.

A single count supports this clone. This chain connects TRBV9 to TRBJ1-5, with D possibly TRBD1 on 5 matching bases. Germline assignment: CDR1 SGDLS and CDR2 YYNGEE. The germline V and J ends were trimmed by 4 bases and 3 bases, with 11 bases remaining between them. This CDR3 is 14 amino acids long. The CDR3 sequence is CASSLGGPNQPQHF. The DNA for the CDR3 is TGTGCCAGCAGCTTGGGGGGACCCAATCAGCCCCAGCATTTT.

The V and J genes are TRBV30 and TRBJ1-4; tentatively, D is TRBD1 (5 bases). CDR3 length equals 13 residues. The V end lost 1 base, the J end lost 7 bases, and 10 bases lay between the germline ends. Germline V gene data show CDR1 as GTSNPN and CDR2 as SVGIG (reference sequence). DNA of the CDR3: TGTGCCTGGAGTGGGGACCGGGGTGAAAAACTGTTTTTT. Its translation is CAWSGDRGEKLFF. Full variable domain (missing parts from reference TRBV30 and TRBJ1-4): SQTIHQWPATLVQPVGSPLSLECTVEGTSNPNLYWYRQAAGRGLQLLFYSVGIGQISSEVPQNLSASRPQDRQFILSSKKLLLSDSGFYLCAWSGDRGEKLFFGSGTQLSVL.

Details on this clone: At one end, the junction sequence differs from germline, possibly due to a read error. The chain uses TRBV7-6 and TRBJ2-7; D could derive from TRBD1 or TRBD2 (7 bases each). Looked up from germline, CDR1 is SGHVS and CDR2 is FNYEAQ. The CDR3 totals 15 residues. The CDR3 here is CASNQGGRPSDEQYF. CDR3 nucleotide sequence: TGTGCCAGCAACCAGGGGGGGAGACCCTCCGACGAGCAGTACTTC.

V and J are TRBV5-6 and TRBJ2-7, with unresolved D. The CDR3 has 11 amino acids. The germline CDR1 and CDR2 sequences are SGHDT and YYEEEE. V was pared by 4 bases and J by 7 bases, with 9 bases between. CDR3 bases: TGTGCCAGCAGCCGACCCCAGGAGCAGTACTTC. Residues: CASSRPQEQYF. The complete variable domain, with remaining parts taken from reference TRBV5-6 and TRBJ2-7, reads DAGVTQSPTHLIKTRGQQVTLRCSPKSGHDTVSWYQQALGQGPQFIFQYYEEEERQRGNFPDRFSGHQFPNYSSELNVNALLLGDSALYLCASSRPQEQYFGPGTRLTVT.

The chain couples TRBV30 to TRBJ2-1, with D hard to call. This CDR3 region has 14 residues. The V gene lost 4 bases and the J gene lost 3 bases, with 13 bases spanning the gap. Germline loops: CDR1 GTSNPN, CDR2 SVGIG (reference sequence). CDR3 region: CAWNPVFGYNEQFF. CDR3 DNA sequence: TGTGCCTGGAACCCAGTCTTTGGCTACAATGAGCAGTTCTTC.

The genes are TRBV5-4 and TRBJ2-5, with 9 bases matching TRBD1. This CDR3 has 15 residues. Per the germline V gene, CDR1 is SGHNT and CDR2 is YYREEE (reference sequence). V shed 2 bases and J 5 bases; nucleotides not matched to a gene: 7. In DNA form, the CDR3 reads TGTGCCAGCAGCTTCCGACAGGGGGAATGGGAGACCCAGTACTTC. Protein sequence: CASSFRQGEWETQYF.

The chain combines TRBV7-2 with TRBJ1-3; 7 bases match TRBD1. Trimming at V came to 6 bases and at J to 9 bases, leaving 14 bases not matched to a gene. Germline CDR1 and CDR2: SGHTA and FQGNSA. This CDR3 has 15 residues. In DNA, the CDR3 is TGTGCCAGCAGGCCTCCCGGGACAGCCGAGGGCACCATATATTTT. It codes for CASRPPGTAEGTIYF. Full variable domain (remainder filled in from reference TRBV7-2 and TRBJ1-3): GAGVSQSPSNKVTEKGKDVELRCDPISGHTALYWYRQSLGQGLEFLIYFQGNSAPDKSGLPSDRFSAERTGGSVSTLTIQRTQQEDSAVYLCASRPPGTAEGTIYFGEGSWLTVV.

The chain joins TRBV30 to TRBJ2-7, with 10 bases lining up with TRBD1. Germline V CDR1 and CDR2: GTSNPN, SVGIG (reference sequence). V lost 5 bases and J lost 2; bases outside the gene matches: 9. The CDR3 spans 15 residues. The CDR3 sequence: CAWAVGQGVAYEQYF. In DNA, the CDR3 is TGTGCCTGGGCGGTCGGACAGGGGGTGGCCTACGAGCAGTACTTC.

The CDR3 is CASSQAQSGANVLTF. The CDR3 nucleotides are TGTGCCAGCAGCCAAGCCCAGTCAGGGGCCAACGTCCTGACTTTC. The rearrangement links TRBV14 to TRBJ2-6; no firm D call. Trimming removed 1 base at V and 4 bases at J, with 8 bases between. This CDR3 has 15 residues. CDR1 and CDR2 (germline): SGHDN, FVKESK.

The chain carries TRBV6-6 and TRBJ1-5; no firm D call. The CDR3 sequence is 15 residues long. The germline V gene has CDR1 MNHNY and CDR2 SVGAGI (reference sequence). The ends were cut back, 2 bases at V and 3 bases at J, with 11 bases in the middle. The chain's CDR3 is CASSYPGRSNQPQHF. The CDR3 DNA is TGTGCCAGCAGTTACCCTGGCAGATCCAATCAGCCCCAGCATTTT.

The rearrangement uses TRBV5-6 and TRBJ2-5, with D tentatively TRBD2 (5 bases). The CDR3 spans 13 residues. Trimming left V 4 bases short and J 0 bases short, with 7 bases between. CDR1 and CDR2 from the germline V gene are SGHDT and YYEEEE. CDR3 coding DNA: TGTGCCAGCAGCGAGGGAGACCAAGAGACCCAGTACTTC. It translates to CASSEGDQETQYF.

V is TRBV19 and J is TRBJ2-2, with 7 bases lining up with TRBD1. There are 15 residues in the CDR3. CDR1 and CDR2 (germline): LNHDA, SQIVND (reference sequence). Trimming cost V 6 bases and J 0 bases; bases outside gene matches: 4. The CDR3 loop is CASRRQGTNTGELFF. The CDR3 DNA reads TGTGCCAGTAGACGACAGGGAACGAACACCGGGGAGCTGTTTTTT.

The chain has TRBV18 and TRBJ2-3, with TRBD2 matching over 15 bases. With 5 bases clipped from V and 4 bases from J, the junction kept 16 bases outside the gene matches. The CDR3 consists of 20 residues. Germline V lookup: CDR1 KGHSH, CDR2 LQKENI. The CDR3 is CASSAWTSGGVPPPADTQYF. CDR3 bases: TGTGCCAGCTCAGCTTGGACTAGCGGGGGGGTCCCCCCCCCGGCAGATACGCAGTATTTT.

This clone was counted a few times. V is TRBV4-3 and J is TRBJ2-5, with 7 bases fitting TRBD1. The CDR3 loop spans 15 amino acids. Germline CDR1 LGHNA, CDR2 YSLEER. With V trimmed by 1 base and J by 4 bases, 6 bases remained unmatched. The CDR3 reads CASSQVGRGLETQYF. In nucleotides, the CDR3 is TGCGCCAGCAGCCAAGTGGGCAGGGGGTTAGAGACCCAGTACTTC.

V is TRBV30 and J is TRBJ1-6; D not certain. The CDR3 has 12 residues. Germline-derived CDR1 and CDR2 are GTSNPN and SVGIG (reference sequence). V lost 7 bases, J lost 13 bases, and 17 bases lay in between. The CDR3 DNA sequence: TGTGCCTTTCAAGGACGCCGCTGGCCCCTCCACTTT. As protein: CAFQGRRWPLHF.

The rearrangement uses TRBV5-8 and TRBJ2-7; the D call may be TRBD1 or TRBD2 (5 bases each). Between the trimmed V and J ends, which lost 2 bases and 0 bases, there was a span of 12 bases. Germline V gene sequence: CDR1 SGHTS, CDR2 YDEGEE. The CDR3 extends over 15 amino acids. CDR3 residues: CASSFWAGSSYEQYF. The CDR3 DNA follows: TGTGCCAGCAGCTTTTGGGCAGGGAGCTCCTACGAGCAGTACTTC.

The chain employs TRBV15 and TRBJ1-2; 12 bases map to TRBD1. This CDR3 region has 20 residues. Germline-derived CDR1 and CDR2 are LNHNV and YYDKDF (reference sequence). Germline trimming cut 0 bases from V and 8 bases from J; bases unmatched to any gene: 19. CDR3 nucleotide sequence: TGTGCCACCAGCAGAGACGGGACAGGGGGCGTAGGGGGAGGAGTGGGGGGCTACACCTTC. Amino acid sequence: CATSRDGTGGVGGGVGGYTF.

The chain joins TRBV5-1 to TRBJ1-2; D may be TRBD1 (5 bases). Germline V CDR1 and CDR2: SGHRS, YFSETQ. CDR3 length equals 15 residues. V lost 2 bases, J lost 5 bases, and 16 bases lay in between. The CDR3 bases are TGCGCCAGCAGCTTATCGGGGCTCGCGGGGTATGGCTACACCTTC. It translates to CASSLSGLAGYGYTF.

The chain employs TRBV5-8 and TRBJ2-7; tentatively, D is TRBD1 (5 bases). The CDR3 has 14 amino acids. The V and J ends lost 5 bases and 6 bases respectively, with 18 bases between them. Germline V CDR1 and CDR2: SGHTS, YDEGEE. CDR3 amino acids: CASRRETERGEQYF. The CDR3 region has the DNA TGTGCCAGCAGACGTGAGACAGAACGAGGCGAGCAGTACTTC.

The chain links TRBV19 to TRBJ1-2; D gene unclear. The length of the CDR3 is 18 residues. V was clipped by 4 bases and J by 8 bases, with 29 bases between them. Germline assignment: CDR1 LNHDA and CDR2 SQIVND (reference sequence). CDR3 coding DNA: TGTGCCAGTAGTAGGGTCGGTCTGGGGATCACAACGGCGGGCGGCTACACCTTC. It is translated as CASSRVGLGITTAGGYTF.

The J gene is TRBJ1-5, the V gene TRBV2; 7 bases agree with TRBD1. CDR3 length: 15 amino acids. In germline, CDR1 is SNHLY, CDR2 FYNNEI. Trimming removed 6 bases from V and 5 bases from J; junction bases left unmatched: 10. The CDR3 bases are TGTGCCAGCAGCCCTCGGGACAGCAGTTATCAGCCCCAGCATTTT. This translates into CASSPRDSSYQPQHF.

The chain couples TRBV28 to TRBJ1-5; TRBD1 matches 8 bases. After removal of 6 bases from V and 6 bases from J, the junction contained 10 bases not matched to a gene. CDR3 length: 15 amino acids. Looked up from germline, CDR1 is MDHEN and CDR2 is SYDVKM. For the CDR3, the DNA is TGTGCCAGCAGCGGGAGGACAGGGAGGGCTCAGCCCCAGCATTTT. This sequence encodes CASSGRTGRAQPQHF.

The chain links TRBV15 to TRBJ2-3; a possible D gene is TRBD1 (5 bases). The ends were cut back, 2 bases at V and 4 bases at J, with 19 bases in the middle. Germline lookup yields CDR1 LNHNV and CDR2 YYDKDF (reference sequence). The CDR3 runs to 17 residues. Written as DNA, the CDR3 is TGTGCCACCAGCAGACAAGGGGCAGGGTGGAATTCAGATACGCAGTATTTT. Encoded protein: CATSRQGAGWNSDTQYF.

The chain has TRBV4-1 and TRBJ2-2; 8 bases line up with TRBD1. The V gene's germline CDR1 is MGHRA and CDR2 YSYEKL. V was clipped by 5 bases and J by 0 bases; unmatched bases: 2. The CDR3 has 15 amino acids. The CDR3 bases are TGCGCCAGCAGCGCGGACAGGGCGAACACCGGGGAGCTGTTTTTT. This gives the protein CASSADRANTGELFF.

V is TRBV9 and J is TRBJ1-2; D is ambiguous. Germline-derived CDR1 and CDR2 are SGDLS and YYNGEE. The CDR3 length is 12 residues. The ends were cut back, 7 bases at V and 3 bases at J, with 10 bases in the middle. This CDR3 reads CASQEVDYGYTF. In nucleotides, the CDR3 is TGTGCCAGCCAGGAGGTGGACTATGGCTACACCTTC. The variable domain in full, completed from reference TRBV9 and TRBJ1-2, reads DSGVTQTPKHLITATGQRVTLRCSPRSGDLSVYWYQQSLDQGLQFLIQYYNGEERAKGNILERFSAQQFPDLHSELNLSSLELGDSALYFCASQEVDYGYTFGSGTRLTVV.

Only one count was recorded for this clone. The chain joins TRBV7-9 to TRBJ1-4; D call uncertain. There are 17 residues in the CDR3. CDR1 and CDR2 (germline): SEHNR, FQNEAQ (reference sequence). Trimming left V 5 bases short and J 5 bases short, with 21 bases between. The CDR3 DNA sequence: TGTGCCAGCAGCGCCAAGATGACTACTCGCCCAAATGAAAAACTGTTTTTT. Encoded protein: CASSAKMTTRPNEKLFF.

V usage is TRBV15 and J usage is TRBJ2-3, with D perhaps TRBD2 (5 bases). V was pared by 0 bases and J by 6 bases, with 16 bases between. From germline, CDR1 is LNHNV and CDR2 YYDKDF (reference sequence). The CDR3 length is 16 residues. The CDR3: CATSREASGVSDTQYF. The CDR3 DNA reads TGTGCCACCAGCAGAGAGGCGTCCGGGGTATCCGATACGCAGTATTTT.

The chain recombines TRBV28 with TRBJ2-7; 7 bases line up with TRBD2. Per germline, CDR1 MDHEN and CDR2 SYDVKM. This CDR3 contains 17 residues. V shed 2 bases, J shed 3 bases, and the junction held 13 bases outside the gene matches. The CDR3, as DNA: TGTGCCAGCAGTTTACCCCCGGGGGGAGGGTCACGCTACGAGCAGTACTTC. Encoded protein: CASSLPPGGGSRYEQYF.

The chain recombines TRBV30 with TRBJ1-1; D remains unclear. V dropped 3 bases and J dropped 4 bases, with 9 bases sitting between them. This CDR3 has 12 residues. Germline CDR1 is GTSNPN and CDR2 is SVGIG (reference sequence). The CDR3: CAWSLIGTEAFF. CDR3 DNA sequence: TGTGCCTGGAGCCTCATCGGCACTGAAGCTTTCTTT. Full variable domain (missing parts from reference TRBV30 and TRBJ1-1): SQTIHQWPATLVQPVGSPLSLECTVEGTSNPNLYWYRQAAGRGLQLLFYSVGIGQISSEVPQNLSASRPQDRQFILSSKKLLLSDSGFYLCAWSLIGTEAFFGQGTRLTVV.

The rearrangement joins TRBV10-3 to TRBJ1-4; D is uncertain. This CDR3 is built from 15 residues. The V end was cut by 3 bases, the J end by 4 bases, with 12 bases between. The germline gives CDR1 ENHRY, CDR2 SYGVKD. The CDR3 nucleotides read TGTGCCATCAGTGACGAGGGTCCCGTTAATGAAAAACTGTTTTTT. It yields the protein CAISDEGPVNEKLFF.